Presented here are 30 T cell receptor beta chains from one specimen sequenced in a study of T cells in localized non-small cell lung cancer. The assay was immunoSEQ multiplex PCR, and TCRdb's table has in-frame clones only and misses some. Altogether 45,000 to 65,000 clones are present, 80% to 90% being singletons, with the ten largest covering 22%. The starting material was peripheral blood, obtained before any cancer treatment. These receptor sequences come from a man aged 35-75 years with stage I squamous cell lung carcinoma.

The chain carries TRBV5-6 and TRBJ1-6; D gene unclear. Germline CDR1 reads SGHDT; CDR2 reads YYEEEE. This CDR3 contains 13 residues. V was shortened by 0 bases and J by 8 bases, with 6 bases between the two germline ends. CDR3: CASSLDSDSPLHF. In DNA, the CDR3 is TGTGCCAGCAGCTTGGACAGTGATTCACCCCTCCACTTT.

This rearrangement joins TRBV7-3 to TRBJ2-5; 12 nucleotides match TRBD2. The length of the CDR3 is 15 residues. The V and J ends lost 2 bases and 2 bases, in that order; junction bases with no gene match: 0. Germline V gene lookup returns CDR1 SGHTA and CDR2 FQGTGA. DNA for the CDR3: TGTGCCAGCAGCTTAGGACTAGCGGGGCAAGAGACCCAGTACTTC. This sequence encodes CASSLGLAGQETQYF. The full variable domain, its missing parts supplied by reference TRBV7-3 and TRBJ2-5, is GAGVSQTPSNKVTEKGKYVELRCDPISGHTALYWYRQSLGQGPEFLIYFQGTGAADDSGLPNDRFFAVRPEGSVSTLKIQRTERGDSAVYLCASSLGLAGQETQYFGPGTRLLVL.

The rearrangement uses TRBV6-8 and TRBJ2-3, with 11 bases identical to TRBD2. This CDR3 contains 14 residues. Germline V gene sequence: CDR1 MNHGY, CDR2 SAAAGT. Losses at the gene ends were 9 bases for V and 2 bases for J; bases not matched to a gene: 4. The DNA of the CDR3 is TGTGCCAGGCCGGGACTAGCGGTCACAGATACGCAGTATTTT. This translates into CARPGLAVTDTQYF.

The chain carries TRBV15 and TRBJ2-5; TRBD2 matches 8 bases. The trim removed 0 bases at V and 4 bases at J, leaving 4 bases unmatched. Germline CDR1 LNHNV, CDR2 YYDKDF (reference sequence). The CDR3 has 15 amino acids. The DNA of the CDR3 is TGTGCCACCAGCAGAGATCGGGGGGGCGCAGAGACCCAGTACTTC. This encodes CATSRDRGGAETQYF.

This clone was counted a single time. V and J are TRBV6-1 and TRBJ2-3; TRBD1 agrees at 8 bases. The germline V gene encodes CDR1 MNHNS and CDR2 SASEGT. With V trimmed by 8 bases and J by 2 bases, 6 bases remained unmatched. This CDR3 comprises 14 residues. This CDR3 is CASSDREATDTQYF. In DNA, the CDR3 is TGTGCCAGCTCGGACAGGGAGGCCACAGATACGCAGTATTTT.

In DNA, the CDR3 is TGTGCCACCAGCAGAGCTAGCCAAGAGCAGTTCTTC. This codes for CATSRASQEQFF. This chain connects TRBV15 to TRBJ2-1, with a weak D call TRBD2 (5 bases). The V end lost 1 base, the J end lost 10 bases, and 8 bases lay between the germline ends. Germline values: CDR1 LNHNV, CDR2 YYDKDF (reference sequence). There are 12 residues in the CDR3.

The V call is TRBV6-1, the J call TRBJ2-7; 7 nucleotides line up with TRBD1. This CDR3 comprises 13 residues. V was clipped by 3 bases and J by 6 bases; unmatched bases: 5. Germline values: CDR1 MNHNS, CDR2 SASEGT. The CDR3 DNA follows: TGTGCCAGCAGTGAGGGACAGTCTACCGAGCAGTACTTC. Protein: CASSEGQSTEQYF.

V is TRBV6-5 and J is TRBJ2-7, with TRBD1 matching over 9 bases. The CDR3 contains 15 residues. The V gene end was trimmed by 7 bases and the J gene end by 4 bases; junction bases not matched to a gene: 11. The V gene's germline CDR1 is MNHEY and CDR2 SVGAGI. The DNA for the CDR3 is TGTGCCAGCACCCTCCGGGACAGGGTAAGATACGAGCAGTACTTC. Amino acid sequence: CASTLRDRVRYEQYF.

The chain uses TRBV2 and TRBJ2-5; D is uncertain. This CDR3 has 12 amino acids. From germline, CDR1 is SNHLY and CDR2 FYNNEI. Trimming took off 4 bases at V and 5 bases at J, with 8 bases between the two ends. The CDR3 coding sequence is TGTGCCAGCAGTGCCGCTGGGGAGACCCAGTACTTC. It encodes CASSAAGETQYF.

This chain joins TRBV4-3 and TRBJ2-7; D gene uncertain. Deletions cut 0 bases from V and 4 bases from J, with 16 bases between. Germline lookup yields CDR1 LGHNA and CDR2 YSLEER. The CDR3 loop spans 16 amino acids. The DNA for the CDR3 is TGCGCCAGCAGCCAAGATAGTGTAGTCTCTTCTTACGAGCAGTACTTC. This sequence encodes CASSQDSVVSSYEQYF.

V and J are TRBV11-1 and TRBJ2-5, with D perhaps TRBD1 (6 bases). This CDR3 spans 12 amino acids. The V end was cut by 10 bases, the J end by 1 base, with 10 bases between. CDR1 is SGHAT, CDR2 FQDESV, per germline (reference sequence). Here the CDR3 reads CATRGFQETQYF. The CDR3 DNA is TGTGCCACAAGGGGGTTCCAAGAGACCCAGTACTTC.

This clone was observed once. The chain combines TRBV6-5 with TRBJ1-1; 9 bases line up with TRBD1. The CDR3 consists of 14 residues. Unmatched junction bases numbered 4, after V lost 7 bases and J lost 1 base. Germline CDR1 and CDR2: MNHEY and SVGAGI. Here the CDR3 reads CASTRDRANTEAFF. The CDR3 nucleotides read TGTGCCAGCACAAGGGACAGGGCGAACACTGAAGCTTTCTTT.

The V call is TRBV27, the J call TRBJ1-1; D is unresolved. The CDR3 is 13 residues long. Germline CDR1 reads MNHEY; CDR2 reads SMNVEV (reference sequence). Trimming took 6 bases from V and 6 from J, leaving 14 bases between them. DNA for the CDR3: TGTGCCAGCAGAATAACATCGGCGGCTGAAGCTTTCTTT. Translating gives CASRITSAAEAFF.

V and J are TRBV7-9 and TRBJ2-7; TRBD2 matches at 8 bases. V lost 2 bases to trimming and J lost 7 bases; unmatched junction nucleotides: 7. Germline V lookup: CDR1 SEHNR, CDR2 FQNEAQ (reference sequence). This CDR3 region has 14 residues. In DNA, the CDR3 is TGTGCCAGCAGCTTAACGGGAGGGCCGACTGAGCAGTACTTC. Its protein product is CASSLTGGPTEQYF.

The chain joins TRBV19 to TRBJ2-3; D gene ambiguous. V was clipped by 8 bases and J by 6 bases, with 12 bases between them. The CDR3 has 12 amino acids. Germline V gives CDR1 LNHDA, CDR2 SQIVND (reference sequence). The chain's CDR3 is CASRQALDTQYF. The CDR3 region has the DNA TGTGCCAGTCGGCAGGCTCTGGATACGCAGTATTTT.

The gene calls are TRBV5-1 and TRBJ2-1; no clear D gene. Germline lookup yields CDR1 SGHRS and CDR2 YFSETQ. The CDR3 is 15 residues long. Trimming removed 2 bases from V and 4 bases from J, with 13 bases in between. The CDR3 reads CASSFIPTEYNEQFF. The CDR3 coding sequence is TGCGCCAGCAGCTTTATCCCTACTGAATACAATGAGCAGTTCTTC.

The chain recombines TRBV30 with TRBJ1-1; 7 nucleotides align to TRBD1. Germline-derived CDR1 and CDR2 are GTSNPN and SVGIG (reference sequence). CDR3 size: 14 residues. Trimming took 4 bases from V and 1 from J; bases not matched to a gene: 6. The CDR3 region is CAWMKRTGNTEAFF. The CDR3 DNA reads as TGTGCCTGGATGAAGAGGACAGGGAACACTGAAGCTTTCTTT.

V is TRBV28 and J is TRBJ1-5; TRBD1 aligns across 8 bases. CDR3 length: 14 residues. V shed 6 bases, J shed 2 bases, and the junction held 3 bases outside the gene matches. Per the germline V gene, CDR1 is MDHEN and CDR2 is SYDVKM. CDR3 nucleotides: TGTGCCAGCAGGGAGGACAGGGGCAATCAGCCCCAGCATTTT. Translating it yields CASREDRGNQPQHF.

The chain carries TRBV15 and TRBJ2-3; 12 nucleotides align to TRBD2. CDR1 and CDR2 from the germline V gene are LNHNV and YYDKDF (reference sequence). The ends lost 0 bases at V and 4 bases at J; junction bases unmatched: 5. The CDR3 has 17 residues. This chain's CDR3 is CATSRDLRLAGADTQYF. In nucleotides, the CDR3 is TGTGCCACCAGCAGAGACCTAAGACTAGCGGGGGCAGATACGCAGTATTTT.

The table lists this clone with a few counts. This chain joins TRBV9 and TRBJ2-7; possibly TRBD1 for D (5 bases). The germline CDR1 and CDR2 sequences are SGDLS and YYNGEE. With 0 bases removed from V and 0 bases from J, the gap between germline ends came to 7 bases. The length of the CDR3 is 14 residues. CDR3 sequence: CASSVGGNSYEQYF. DNA of the CDR3: TGTGCCAGCAGCGTAGGGGGCAACTCCTACGAGCAGTACTTC.

V usage is TRBV29-1 and J usage is TRBJ2-7; D call uncertain. V was pared by 3 bases and J by 0 bases, with 6 bases between. The CDR3 totals 12 residues. From germline, CDR1 is SQVTM and CDR2 ANQGSEA. Here the CDR3 DNA reads TGCAGCGTTGACGACGGCTCCTACGAGCAGTACTTC. Protein sequence: CSVDDGSYEQYF.

This sequence joins TRBV7-3 and TRBJ2-1; TRBD2 is a possible D gene (5 bases). Trimming pared 1 base from V and 4 bases from J, leaving 8 bases between. The CDR3 loop spans 14 amino acids. CDR1 and CDR2 from the germline V gene are SGHTA and FQGTGA. The CDR3 DNA reads as TGTGCCAGCAGCTTAAGTCGGGATTACAATGAGCAGTTCTTC. It codes for CASSLSRDYNEQFF.

The genes are TRBV9 and TRBJ2-5, with TRBD2 as a possible D gene (5 bases). CDR3 length: 13 residues. V gave up 3 bases and J gave up 4 bases, with 10 bases separating them. In germline, CDR1 is SGDLS, CDR2 YYNGEE. CDR3 in amino acids: CASSASPPETQYF. Here the CDR3 DNA reads TGTGCCAGCAGCGCTAGCCCCCCAGAGACCCAGTACTTC.

The count of this clone is one. The CDR3 here is CASSGERGTEAFF. CDR3 nucleotide sequence: TGTGCCAGCAGTGGGGAACGAGGGACTGAAGCTTTCTTT. V and J are TRBV6-4 and TRBJ1-1; D gene uncertain. CDR1 is MRHNA and CDR2 is SNTAGT in the germline V gene. V was pared by 4 bases and J by 5 bases, with 11 bases between. This CDR3 is 13 amino acids long.

This chain connects TRBV4-1 to TRBJ2-2; D ambiguous. V lost 0 bases to trimming and J lost 3 bases, with 8 bases between them. CDR3 size: 15 residues. Germline-derived CDR1 and CDR2 are MGHRA and YSYEKL. DNA for the CDR3: TGCGCCAGCAGCCAAGATTGGCCATACACCGGGGAGCTGTTTTTT. Protein: CASSQDWPYTGELFF.

The chain employs TRBV4-3 and TRBJ1-1, with D unclear. The CDR3 extends over 12 amino acids. V was shortened by 0 bases and J by 6 bases, with 5 bases between the two germline ends. Per germline, CDR1 LGHNA and CDR2 YSLEER. The CDR3 region is CASSQDDAEAFF. The CDR3 nucleotides read TGCGCCAGCAGCCAAGATGACGCTGAAGCTTTCTTT.

The chain links TRBV29-1 to TRBJ2-5; TRBD1 matches 8 bases. J was trimmed by 4 bases and V by 4 bases; bases with no gene match: 5. Per the germline V gene, CDR1 is SQVTM and CDR2 is ANQGSEA. The CDR3 has 13 amino acids. As DNA, the CDR3 is TGCAGCGTTGTGGGACAGGTGGGAGAGACCCAGTACTTC. Encoded protein: CSVVGQVGETQYF.

For the CDR3, the DNA is TGTGCCAGCAGCTCTGCGGGGATGAACACCGGGGAGCTGTTTTTT. It codes for CASSSAGMNTGELFF. J is TRBJ2-2 and V is TRBV28; possible D gene TRBD2, 6 bases. The CDR3 spans 15 residues. Germline-derived CDR1 and CDR2 are MDHEN and SYDVKM. V gave up 6 bases and J gave up 1 base, with 12 bases separating them. Supplemented by reference TRBV28 and TRBJ2-2, the full variable domain reads DVKVTQSSRYLVKRTGEKVFLECVQDMDHENMFWYRQDPGLGLRLIYFSYDVKMKEKGDIPEGYSVSREKKERFSLILESASTNQTSMYLCASSSAGMNTGELFFGEGSRLTVL.

This chain uses TRBV6-5 with TRBJ2-3, with a tentative D call TRBD2 (6 bases). Trimming stripped 7 bases from V and 1 base from J, with 9 bases between. The CDR3 totals 13 residues. Germline CDR1 is MNHEY and CDR2 is SVGAGI. The CDR3, as DNA: TGTGCCAGCACCGCTAGCGGCACAGATACGCAGTATTTT. Protein sequence: CASTASGTDTQYF.

CDR3 sequence: CASSLQGKGELFF. In nucleotides, the CDR3 is TGTGCCAGCAGCTTACAGGGGAAGGGGGAGCTGTTTTTT. The V and J genes are TRBV11-1 and TRBJ2-2, with D perhaps matching TRBD1 (6 bases). The CDR3 is 13 amino acids. Germline-derived CDR1 and CDR2 are SGHAT and FQDESV (reference sequence). V was shortened by 2 bases and J by 8 bases, with 9 bases between the two germline ends.